The clone carrying this T cell receptor (beta chain) has a handful of counts. Its antigen is unidentified. The data derive from a study of response to subunit inactivated influenza vaccine. Study results and caveats: It was suggested by the authors that few new T cells are recruited by each seasonal influenza vaccination.

TCRdb redid the calling of the RT-PCR reads with MiXCR, one entry per CDR3 protein. There are a few hundred thousand distinct CDR3 sequences in the sample; 11% to 15% occur only once, and over 8.5% lies in the top ten. The CDR3 is 15 amino acids. The V and J ends lost 5 bases and 5 bases respectively, with 16 bases between them. Germline loops: CDR1 SGHTA, CDR2 FQGNSA. This specimen consisted of PBMCs from blood, obtained 11 to 12 days after vaccination. The chain carries TRBV7-2 and TRBJ1-3; D gene uncertain. The clonotype comes from a man aged 45-65 years who received an inactivated influenza vaccine. For the CDR3, the DNA is TGTGCCAGCAGCCGCGGACCGCCTGGTCGAAACACCATATATTTT. Translation gives CASSRGPPGRNTIYF.